Given below is one TCR beta chain in context. The sample belongs to a study of cytomegalovirus exposure and HLA in healthy donors. The CDR3 extends over 17 amino acids. The germline V gene has CDR1 SGHVS and CDR2 FQNEAQ. J was trimmed by 5 bases and V by 1 base; bases with no gene match: 11. This PCR relied on a set of 60 Vbeta primers and 13 Jbeta primers. Produced via immunoSEQ multiplex PCR; TCRdb's table is partial and in-frame only. The sample has roughly 110,000 clones; around three quarters are singletons. The origin of this receptor is a male donor in good health and CMV-seronegative. The source material was PBMCs. The V and J genes are TRBV7-8 and TRBJ2-5; 9 positions agree with TRBD1. Here the CDR3 reads CASSLGRTGATRETQYF. As DNA, the CDR3 is TGTGCCAGCAGCTTAGGGAGGACAGGGGCTACTAGGGAGACCCAGTACTTC.